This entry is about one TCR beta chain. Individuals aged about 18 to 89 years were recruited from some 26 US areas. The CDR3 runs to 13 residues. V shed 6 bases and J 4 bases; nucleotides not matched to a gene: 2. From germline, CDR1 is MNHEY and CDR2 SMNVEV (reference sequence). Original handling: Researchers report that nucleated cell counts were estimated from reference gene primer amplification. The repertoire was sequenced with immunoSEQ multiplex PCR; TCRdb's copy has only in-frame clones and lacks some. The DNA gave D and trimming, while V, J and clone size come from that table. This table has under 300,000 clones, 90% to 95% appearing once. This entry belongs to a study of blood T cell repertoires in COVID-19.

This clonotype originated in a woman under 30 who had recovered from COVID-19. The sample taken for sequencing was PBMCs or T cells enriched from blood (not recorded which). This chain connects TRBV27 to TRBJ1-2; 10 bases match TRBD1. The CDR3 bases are TGTGCCAGCAGCCGGACAGGGGGCTATGGCTACACCTTC. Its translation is CASSRTGGYGYTF.